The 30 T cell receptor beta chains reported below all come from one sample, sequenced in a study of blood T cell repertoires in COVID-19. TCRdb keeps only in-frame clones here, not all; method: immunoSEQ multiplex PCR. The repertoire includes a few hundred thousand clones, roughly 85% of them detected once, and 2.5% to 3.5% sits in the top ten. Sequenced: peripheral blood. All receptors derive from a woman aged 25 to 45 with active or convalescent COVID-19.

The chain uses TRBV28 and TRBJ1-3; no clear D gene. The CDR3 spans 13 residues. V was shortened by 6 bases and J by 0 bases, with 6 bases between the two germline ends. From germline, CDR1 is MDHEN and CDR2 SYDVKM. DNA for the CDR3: TGTGCCAGCAGATACGGCTCTGGAAACACCATATATTTT. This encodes CASRYGSGNTIYF.

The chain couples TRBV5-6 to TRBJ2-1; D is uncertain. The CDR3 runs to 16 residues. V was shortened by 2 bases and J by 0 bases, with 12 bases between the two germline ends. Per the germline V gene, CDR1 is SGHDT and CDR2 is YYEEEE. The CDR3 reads CASSLLPRSSYNEQFF. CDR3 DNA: TGTGCCAGCAGCTTACTCCCACGGAGCTCCTACAATGAGCAGTTCTTC.

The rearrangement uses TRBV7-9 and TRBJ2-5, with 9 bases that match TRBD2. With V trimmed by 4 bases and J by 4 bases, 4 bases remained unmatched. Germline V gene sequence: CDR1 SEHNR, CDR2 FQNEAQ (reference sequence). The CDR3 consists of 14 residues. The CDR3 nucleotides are TGTGCCAGCAGCTGGCGGGGGGGTCTAGAGACCCAGTACTTC. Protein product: CASSWRGGLETQYF. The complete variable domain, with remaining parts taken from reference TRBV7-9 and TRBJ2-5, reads DTGVSQNPRHKITKRGQNVTFRCDPISEHNRLYWYRQTLGQGPEFLTYFQNEAQLEKSRLLSDRFSAERPKGSFSTLEIQRTEQGDSAMYLCASSWRGGLETQYFGPGTRLLVL.

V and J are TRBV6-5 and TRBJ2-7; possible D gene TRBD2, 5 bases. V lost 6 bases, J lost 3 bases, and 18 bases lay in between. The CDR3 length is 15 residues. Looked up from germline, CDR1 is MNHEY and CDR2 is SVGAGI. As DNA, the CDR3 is TGTGCCAGCAGCGACACGGACGAGACTATCTACGAGCAGTACTTC. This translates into CASSDTDETIYEQYF.

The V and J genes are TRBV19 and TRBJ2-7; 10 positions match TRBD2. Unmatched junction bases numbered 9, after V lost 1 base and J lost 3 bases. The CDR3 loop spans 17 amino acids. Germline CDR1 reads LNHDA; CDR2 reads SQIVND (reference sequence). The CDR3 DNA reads TGTGCCAGTAGTATAGTCCCACTAGCGGGGCAAGTCTACGAGCAGTACTTC. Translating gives CASSIVPLAGQVYEQYF. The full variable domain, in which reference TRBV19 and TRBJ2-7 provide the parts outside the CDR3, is DGGITQSPKYLFRKEGQNVTLSCEQNLNHDAMYWYRQDPGQGLRLIYYSQIVNDFQKGDIAEGYSVSREKKESFPLTVTSAQKNPTAFYLCASSIVPLAGQVYEQYFGPGTRLTVT.

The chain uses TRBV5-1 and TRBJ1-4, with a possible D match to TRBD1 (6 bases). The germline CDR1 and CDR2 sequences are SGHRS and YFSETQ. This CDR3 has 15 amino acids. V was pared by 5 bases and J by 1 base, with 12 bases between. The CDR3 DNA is TGCGCCAGCAGGGAACAGGGAAGAACTAATGAAAAACTGTTTTTT. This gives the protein CASREQGRTNEKLFF. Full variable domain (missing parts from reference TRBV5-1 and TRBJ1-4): KAGVTQTPRYLIKTRGQQVTLSCSPISGHRSVSWYQQTPGQGLQFLFEYFSETQRNKGNFPGRFSGRQFSNSRSEMNVSTLELGDSALYLCASREQGRTNEKLFFGSGTQLSVL.

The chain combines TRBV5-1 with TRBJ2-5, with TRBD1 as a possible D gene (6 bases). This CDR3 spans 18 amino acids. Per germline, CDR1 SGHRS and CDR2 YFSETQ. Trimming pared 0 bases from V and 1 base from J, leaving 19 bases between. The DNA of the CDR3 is TGCGCCAGCAGCTTGGGTCCCTCGGCAGGGGCATCCCAAGAGACCCAGTACTTC. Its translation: CASSLGPSAGASQETQYF.

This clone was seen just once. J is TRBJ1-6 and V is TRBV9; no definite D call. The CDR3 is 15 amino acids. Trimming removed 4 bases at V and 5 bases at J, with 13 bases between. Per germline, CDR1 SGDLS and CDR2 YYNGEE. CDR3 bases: TGTGCCAGCAGCCGGAGGGCTATGGATAATTCACCCCTCCACTTT. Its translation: CASSRRAMDNSPLHF.

The CDR3 DNA sequence: TGTGCCAGCAGTGAAGTTCCCAGGGGCCGCAATCAGCCCCAGCATTTT. This translates into CASSEVPRGRNQPQHF. The J gene is TRBJ1-5, the V gene TRBV6-1; perhaps TRBD1 as D (6 bases). Germline assignment: CDR1 MNHNS and CDR2 SASEGT. There are 16 residues in the CDR3. Trimming took 1 base from V and 2 from J, leaving 12 bases between them.

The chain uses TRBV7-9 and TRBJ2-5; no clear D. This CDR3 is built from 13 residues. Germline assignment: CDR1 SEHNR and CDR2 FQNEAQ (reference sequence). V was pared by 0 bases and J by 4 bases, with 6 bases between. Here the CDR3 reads CASSLAARETQYF. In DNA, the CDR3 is TGTGCCAGCAGCTTAGCGGCCAGAGAGACCCAGTACTTC.

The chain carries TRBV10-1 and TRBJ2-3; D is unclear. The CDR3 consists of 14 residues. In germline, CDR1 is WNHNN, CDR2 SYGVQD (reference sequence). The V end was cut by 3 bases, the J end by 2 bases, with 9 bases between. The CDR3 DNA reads TGCGCCAGCAGTGATGCGGTCAACACAGATACGCAGTATTTT. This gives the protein CASSDAVNTDTQYF.

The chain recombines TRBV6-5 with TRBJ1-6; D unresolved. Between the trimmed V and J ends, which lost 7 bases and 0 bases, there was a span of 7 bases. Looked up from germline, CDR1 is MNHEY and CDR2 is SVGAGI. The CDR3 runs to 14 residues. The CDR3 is CASKARSYNSPLHF. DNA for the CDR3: TGTGCCAGCAAAGCCCGCTCCTATAATTCACCCCTCCACTTT.

CDR3 nucleotide sequence: TGTGCCAGTAGTATTACCCCCCGTCAGGGGGCGGGTAATGAGCAGTTCTTC. Translation gives CASSITPRQGAGNEQFF. The chain has TRBV19 and TRBJ2-1, with 8 bases aligning to TRBD1. From germline, CDR1 is LNHDA and CDR2 SQIVND (reference sequence). The V gene end was trimmed by 3 bases and the J gene end by 7 bases; junction bases not matched to a gene: 14. CDR3 length: 17 amino acids. Filled out from reference TRBV19 and TRBJ2-1, the complete variable domain reads DGGITQSPKYLFRKEGQNVTLSCEQNLNHDAMYWYRQDPGQGLRLIYYSQIVNDFQKGDIAEGYSVSREKKESFPLTVTSAQKNPTAFYLCASSITPRQGAGNEQFFGPGTRLTVL.

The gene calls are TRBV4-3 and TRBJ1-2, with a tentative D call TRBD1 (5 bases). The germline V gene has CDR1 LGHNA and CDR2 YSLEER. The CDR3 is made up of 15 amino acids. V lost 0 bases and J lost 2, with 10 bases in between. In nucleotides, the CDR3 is TGCGCCAGCAGCCAAGATCACCAGGGAAACTATGGCTACACCTTC. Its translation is CASSQDHQGNYGYTF.

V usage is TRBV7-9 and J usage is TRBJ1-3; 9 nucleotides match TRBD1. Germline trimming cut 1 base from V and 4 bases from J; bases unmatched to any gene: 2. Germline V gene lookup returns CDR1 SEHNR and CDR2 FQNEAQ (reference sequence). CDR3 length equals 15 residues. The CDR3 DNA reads TGTGCCAGCAGCTTAGGGACAGGGGCGGGAAACACCATATATTTT. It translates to CASSLGTGAGNTIYF.

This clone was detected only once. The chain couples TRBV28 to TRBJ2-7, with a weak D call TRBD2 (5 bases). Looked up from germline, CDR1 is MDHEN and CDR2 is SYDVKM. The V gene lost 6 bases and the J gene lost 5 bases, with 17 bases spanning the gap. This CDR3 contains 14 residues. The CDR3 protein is CASSGPGNFHEQYF. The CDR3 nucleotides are TGTGCCAGCAGCGGACCGGGGAACTTCCACGAGCAGTACTTC.

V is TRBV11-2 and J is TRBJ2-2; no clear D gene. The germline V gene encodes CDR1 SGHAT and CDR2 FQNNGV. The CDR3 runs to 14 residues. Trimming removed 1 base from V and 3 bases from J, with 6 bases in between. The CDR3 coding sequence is TGTGCCAGCAGCTTAGTGAGGTACACCGGGGAGCTGTTTTTT. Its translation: CASSLVRYTGELFF.

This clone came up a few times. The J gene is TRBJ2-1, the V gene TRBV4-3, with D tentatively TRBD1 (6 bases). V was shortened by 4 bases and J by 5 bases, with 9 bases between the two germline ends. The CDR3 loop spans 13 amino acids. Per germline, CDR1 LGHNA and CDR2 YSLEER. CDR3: CASSPTGNNEQFF. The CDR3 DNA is TGCGCCAGCAGCCCGACAGGTAACAATGAGCAGTTCTTC.

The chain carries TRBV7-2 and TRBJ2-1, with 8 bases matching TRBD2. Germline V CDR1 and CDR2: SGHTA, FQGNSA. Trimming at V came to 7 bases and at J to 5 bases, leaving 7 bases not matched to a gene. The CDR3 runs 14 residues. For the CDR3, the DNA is TGTGCCAGCACTCGGGGGGGGAACGACAATGAGCAGTTCTTC. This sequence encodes CASTRGGNDNEQFF.

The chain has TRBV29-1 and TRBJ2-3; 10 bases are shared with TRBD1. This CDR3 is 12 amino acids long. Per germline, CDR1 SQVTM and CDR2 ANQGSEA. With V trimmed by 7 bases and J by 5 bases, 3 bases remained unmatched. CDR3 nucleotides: TGCAGCGCGGACAGGGGGATAGATACGCAGTATTTT. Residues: CSADRGIDTQYF.

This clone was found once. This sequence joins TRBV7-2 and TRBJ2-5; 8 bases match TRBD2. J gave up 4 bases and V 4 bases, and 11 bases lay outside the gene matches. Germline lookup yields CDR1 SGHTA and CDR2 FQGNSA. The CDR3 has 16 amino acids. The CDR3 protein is CASSSRASGGRETQYF. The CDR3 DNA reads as TGTGCCAGCAGCTCTCGTGCCTCGGGGGGGCGAGAGACCCAGTACTTC.

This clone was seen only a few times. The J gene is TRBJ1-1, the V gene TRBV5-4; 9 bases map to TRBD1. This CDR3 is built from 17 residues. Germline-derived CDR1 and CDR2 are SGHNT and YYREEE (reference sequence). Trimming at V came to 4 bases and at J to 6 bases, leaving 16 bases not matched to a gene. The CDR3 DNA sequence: TGTGCCAGCAGCAATTCCCCACAGGGGGCGTCTAGGGCTGAAGCTTTCTTT. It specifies CASSNSPQGASRAEAFF.

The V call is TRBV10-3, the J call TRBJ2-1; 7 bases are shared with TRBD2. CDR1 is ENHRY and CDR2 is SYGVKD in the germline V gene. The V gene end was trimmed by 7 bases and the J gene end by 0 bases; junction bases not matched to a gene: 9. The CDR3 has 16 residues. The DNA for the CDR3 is TGTGCCATCAACCGGGCCAGCGGGAACTCCTACAATGAGCAGTTCTTC. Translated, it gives CAINRASGNSYNEQFF.

This CDR3 is CASSYGAGTTGSPLHF. In nucleotides, the CDR3 is TGTGCCAGCAGTTACGGGGCCGGTACCACCGGGTCACCCCTCCACTTT. The J gene is TRBJ1-6, the V gene TRBV6-2 or TRBV6-3; tentatively, D is TRBD1 (5 bases). The CDR3 covers 16 residues. V was clipped by 2 bases and J by 10 bases, with 18 bases between them. CDR1 and CDR2 from the germline V gene are MNHEY and SVGEGT.

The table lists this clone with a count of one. The CDR3 DNA sequence: TGTGCCAGCAACTCCGAGACTAGAGTTATAGATACGCAGTATTTT. The encoded protein is CASNSETRVIDTQYF. V and J are TRBV7-9 and TRBJ2-3; D is perhaps TRBD2 (6 bases). Germline V gene sequence: CDR1 SEHNR, CDR2 FQNEAQ (reference sequence). Trimming removed 7 bases from V and 5 bases from J, with 19 bases in between. The CDR3 has 15 residues. The entire variable domain, with the rest obtained from reference TRBV7-9 and TRBJ2-3, is as follows: DTGVSQNPRHKITKRGQNVTFRCDPISEHNRLYWYRQTLGQGPEFLTYFQNEAQLEKSRLLSDRFSAERPKGSFSTLEIQRTEQGDSAMYLCASNSETRVIDTQYFGPGTRLTVL.

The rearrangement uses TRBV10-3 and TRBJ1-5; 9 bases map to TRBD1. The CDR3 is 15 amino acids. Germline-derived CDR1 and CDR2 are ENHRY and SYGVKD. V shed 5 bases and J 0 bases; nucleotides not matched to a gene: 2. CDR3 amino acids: CAISRTGDSNQPQHF. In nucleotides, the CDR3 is TGTGCCATCAGTCGGACAGGGGATAGCAATCAGCCCCAGCATTTT.

The CDR3 protein is CASSVQGSQTQYF. For the CDR3, the DNA is TGTGCCAGCAGTGTTCAGGGGTCTCAGACCCAGTACTTC. This chain connects TRBV25-1 to TRBJ2-5, with a weak D call TRBD1 (6 bases). Trimming took off 4 bases at V and 6 bases at J, with 12 bases between the two ends. Germline CDR1 is MGHDK and CDR2 is SYGVNS. The length of the CDR3 is 13 residues.

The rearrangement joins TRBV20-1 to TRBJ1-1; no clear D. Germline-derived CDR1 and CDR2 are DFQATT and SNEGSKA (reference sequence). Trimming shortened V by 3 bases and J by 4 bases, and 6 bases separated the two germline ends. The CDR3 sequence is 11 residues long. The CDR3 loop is CSASKSTEAFF. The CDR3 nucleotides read TGCAGTGCTAGTAAGAGCACTGAAGCTTTCTTT.

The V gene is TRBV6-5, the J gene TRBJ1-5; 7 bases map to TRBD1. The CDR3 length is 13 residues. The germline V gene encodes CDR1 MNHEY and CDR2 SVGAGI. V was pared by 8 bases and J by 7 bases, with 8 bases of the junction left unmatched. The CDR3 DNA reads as TGTGCCAGCCTCGTTCAGGGGGGACAGCCCCAGCATTTT. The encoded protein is CASLVQGGQPQHF.

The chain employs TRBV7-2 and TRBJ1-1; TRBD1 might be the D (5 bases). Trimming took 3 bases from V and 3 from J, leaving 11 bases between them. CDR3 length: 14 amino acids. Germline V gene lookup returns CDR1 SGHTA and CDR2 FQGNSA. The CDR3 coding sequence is TGTGCCAGCAGCTTCGGGGGGAAGTACACTGAAGCTTTCTTT. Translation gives CASSFGGKYTEAFF.